The 20 T cell receptor beta chains reported below all come from one sample, sequenced in a study of control samples from healthy donors and cancer patients. TCRdb keeps only in-frame clones here, not all; method: immunoSEQ multiplex PCR. In the table there are fewer than 130,000 clones, around nine tenths of which are singletons. Sequenced input: PBMCs. These receptor sequences come from a woman aged 55 to 70 with lung cancer.

In this sample, this clone turned up a few times. V gene TRBV28 combines with J gene TRBJ1-1; D not certain. V was pared by 1 base and J by 1 base, with 7 bases between. Germline loops: CDR1 MDHEN, CDR2 SYDVKM. This CDR3 comprises 14 residues. The CDR3 is CASSLLGENTEAFF. In DNA, the CDR3 is TGTGCCAGCAGTTTATTGGGAGAGAACACTGAAGCTTTCTTT. Drawing the rest from reference TRBV28 and TRBJ1-1, the complete variable domain is DVKVTQSSRYLVKRTGEKVFLECVQDMDHENMFWYRQDPGLGLRLIYFSYDVKMKEKGDIPEGYSVSREKKERFSLILESASTNQTSMYLCASSLLGENTEAFFGQGTRLTVV.

Of note for this clone: This specimen includes other DNA sequences encoding the same CDR3. The chain combines TRBV4-2 with TRBJ1-3; D may be TRBD1 (6 bases). The length of the CDR3 is 16 residues. Germline assignment: CDR1 LGHNA and CDR2 YNFKEQ. V shed 0 bases and J shed 0 bases, with 9 bases lying between them. CDR3 DNA: TGTGCCAGCAGCCAAGACAGAGGGGGCTCTGGAAACACCATATATTTT. Translating gives CASSQDRGGSGNTIYF.

This clone was picked up a small number of times. The rearrangement links TRBV5-4 to TRBJ2-5; no clear D gene. V was cut by 2 bases and J by 5 bases, with 10 bases left in between. Germline CDR1 reads SGHNT; CDR2 reads YYREEE (reference sequence). The CDR3 extends over 13 amino acids. CDR3 loop: CASSFPAEETQYF. In DNA, the CDR3 is TGTGCCAGCAGCTTCCCAGCAGAGGAGACCCAGTACTTC.

This chain links TRBV2 with TRBJ1-1, with D possibly matching TRBD1 (5 bases). The CDR3 is made up of 16 amino acids. Germline CDR1 is SNHLY and CDR2 is FYNNEI. Trimming pared 4 bases from V and 5 bases from J, leaving 20 bases between. The CDR3 protein is CASSARWGRIGTEAFF. In nucleotides, the CDR3 is TGTGCCAGCAGTGCCCGTTGGGGGAGGATTGGGACTGAAGCTTTCTTT.

This chain links TRBV18 with TRBJ2-1; 7 bases are shared with TRBD1. There are 12 residues in the CDR3. The ends lost 5 bases at V and 10 bases at J; junction bases unmatched: 5. Germline V gene data show CDR1 as KGHSH and CDR2 as LQKENI. The CDR3 region has the DNA TGTGCCAGCTCATCAACAGGGGAAGAGCAGTTCTTC. Protein: CASSSTGEEQFF.

This chain uses TRBV24-1 with TRBJ1-1; D perhaps matches TRBD1 (5 bases). This CDR3 is built from 14 residues. Trimming removed 6 bases at V and 6 bases at J, with 16 bases between. CDR1 KGHDR and CDR2 SFDVKD come from the germline V gene. CDR3 nucleotide sequence: TGTGCCACCAGTCCGTCAGCAGGGAGGGCTGAAGCTTTCTTT. This translates into CATSPSAGRAEAFF.

The chain combines TRBV5-1 with TRBJ2-1; TRBD2 matches 9 bases. V lost 2 bases to trimming and J lost 6 bases; unmatched junction nucleotides: 6. Germline CDR1 and CDR2: SGHRS and YFSETQ. This CDR3 contains 15 residues. CDR3 in amino acids: CASSLRTSEGNEQFF. CDR3 coding DNA: TGCGCCAGCAGCTTACGGACTAGCGAGGGCAATGAGCAGTTCTTC.

This chain uses TRBV5-1 with TRBJ1-1; D gene ambiguous. The germline gives CDR1 SGHRS, CDR2 YFSETQ. There are 13 residues in the CDR3. The V end was cut by 7 bases, the J end by 3 bases, with 13 bases between. Here the CDR3 reads CASSLGFDTEAFF. The CDR3 DNA is TGCGCCAGCTCCCTCGGGTTTGACACTGAAGCTTTCTTT.

The chain couples TRBV3-1 (or the pseudogene TRBV3-2) to TRBJ1-1, with D uncertain. V lost 5 bases and J 1 base, leaving 14 bases between the germline ends. This CDR3 is built from 15 residues. Germline V gives CDR1 LGHDT, CDR2 YNNKEL (reference sequence). The DNA of the CDR3 is TGTGCCAGCAGCGTCCGACGAGGTTCGAACACTGAAGCTTTCTTT. Its translation is CASSVRRGSNTEAFF.

This sequence joins TRBV29-1 and TRBJ1-2; the D is unclear. The CDR3 consists of 16 residues. Germline lookup yields CDR1 SQVTM and CDR2 ANQGSEA. The ends were cut back, 6 bases at V and 5 bases at J, with 25 bases in the middle. The CDR3 coding sequence is TGCAGCGTGGCGGGGATAGGGTCGACCAATTGGTATGGCTACACCTTC. Protein sequence: CSVAGIGSTNWYGYTF.

The chain recombines TRBV6-6 with TRBJ1-1; D gene ambiguous. This CDR3 comprises 13 residues. Trimming took off 5 bases at V and 1 base at J, with 8 bases between the two ends. CDR1 is MNHNY and CDR2 is SVGAGI in the germline V gene (reference sequence). The DNA of the CDR3 is TGTGCCAGCAGTCGACAACAGAACACTGAAGCTTTCTTT. Translating gives CASSRQQNTEAFF.

This rearrangement joins TRBV10-3 to TRBJ1-4; 10 bases align to TRBD1. Germline loops: CDR1 ENHRY, CDR2 SYGVKD. The CDR3 length is 14 residues. V lost 6 bases to trimming and J lost 6 bases; unmatched junction nucleotides: 4. CDR3 region: CAIRQDRGDEKLFF. CDR3 nucleotides: TGTGCCATCAGGCAGGACAGGGGGGATGAAAAACTGTTTTTT.

The V gene is TRBV27, the J gene TRBJ2-4, with 7 positions matching TRBD2. Germline CDR1 is MNHEY and CDR2 is SMNVEV (reference sequence). The CDR3 sequence is 15 residues long. Trimming took 3 bases from V and 5 from J; bases not matched to a gene: 7. DNA for the CDR3: TGTGCCAGCAGTTTTTACGGGGGAGGGGAAAACATTCAGTACTTC. Amino acid sequence: CASSFYGGGENIQYF.

V gene TRBV10-3 combines with J gene TRBJ2-1, with D unclear. This CDR3 is built from 15 residues. Germline CDR1 ENHRY, CDR2 SYGVKD. V lost 0 bases, J lost 1 base, and 7 bases lay in between. This CDR3 reads CAISESITSYNEQFF. Written as DNA, the CDR3 is TGTGCCATCAGTGAGTCTATCACGTCCTACAATGAGCAGTTCTTC.

This clone was seen a single time. The genes are TRBV27 and TRBJ1-2, with D maybe TRBD1 (6 bases). V lost 6 bases to trimming and J lost 1 base, with 9 bases between them. Germline V gives CDR1 MNHEY, CDR2 SMNVEV (reference sequence). The CDR3 is 13 amino acids. This chain's CDR3 is CASSLDSNYGYTF. In nucleotides, the CDR3 is TGTGCCAGCAGCTTGGACAGTAACTATGGCTACACCTTC.

The gene calls are TRBV20-1 and TRBJ2-5; no definite D call. The CDR3 has 10 residues. The germline V and J ends were trimmed by 6 bases and 3 bases, with 5 bases remaining between them. CDR1 and CDR2 (germline): DFQATT, SNEGSKA (reference sequence). CDR3 protein: CSAVEETQYF. For the CDR3, the DNA is TGCAGTGCCGTGGAAGAGACCCAGTACTTC.

The chain recombines TRBV27 with TRBJ1-5; TRBD1 might be the D (5 bases). Between the trimmed V and J ends, which lost 3 bases and 3 bases, there was a span of 15 bases. There are 16 residues in the CDR3. Germline V gene data show CDR1 as MNHEY and CDR2 as SMNVEV (reference sequence). The CDR3 sequence: CASSFAGHRTNQPQHF. CDR3 bases: TGTGCCAGCAGTTTCGCCGGGCACAGGACCAATCAGCCCCAGCATTTT.

This chain joins TRBV7-8 and TRBJ2-3; D gene uncertain. The CDR3 covers 12 residues. Germline V gives CDR1 SGHVS, CDR2 FQNEAQ. Trimming took 5 bases from V and 8 from J, leaving 11 bases between them. CDR3 loop: CASSPVQGTQYF. CDR3 nucleotide sequence: TGTGCCAGCAGCCCGGTTCAAGGTACGCAGTATTTT.

The chain carries TRBV3-1 (or the pseudogene TRBV3-2) and TRBJ2-3; TRBD2 aligns across 12 bases. V shed 1 base, J shed 0 bases, and the junction held 5 bases outside the gene matches. Germline CDR1 is LGHDT and CDR2 is YNNKEL (reference sequence). The CDR3 length is 18 residues. The CDR3 reads CASSQGLAGASSTDTQYF. The CDR3 nucleotides read TGTGCCAGCAGCCAAGGACTAGCGGGGGCCTCTAGCACAGATACGCAGTATTTT.

The V gene is TRBV2, the J gene TRBJ2-7; 7 bases are a match to TRBD1. CDR1 and CDR2 from the germline V gene are SNHLY and FYNNEI. The CDR3 runs 12 residues. V shed 8 bases and J 2 bases; nucleotides not matched to a gene: 3. The CDR3, as DNA: TGTGCCAGCCACAGGGGCACCTACGAGCAGTACTTC. This gives the protein CASHRGTYEQYF.